This entry concerns a single T cell receptor (beta chain). Its binding antigen is unknown. No base quality values were provided; no much bigger clone lies one nucleotide off. The source of the sample is a study of cytomegalovirus exposure and HLA in healthy donors (dated by TCRdb to the late 2010s). For context, the study as a whole: According to an earlier analysis of a few hundred of the donors, roughly 180 million T cells yielded roughly 100 million unique TCR beta sequences and more than 250 Gb of sequence data. Genome-wide SNP genotypes for about 55% of the roughly 670 donors were used in a later genetic analysis, which treated that subset as a discovery cohort. Because of strong linkage in the cohort, roughly five DR-DQ haplotypes were treated as single units for association and clustering. An earlier analysis of approximately 630 of the donors applied high-throughput TCR beta sequencing to assess whether each TCR beta V gene segment acted as functional or pseudogenic. Donor age, sex, ethnicity and CMV serostatus were compiled alongside the repertoire data. All discovery cohort repertoires had been generated on a single sequencing platform. HLA typing covered class I and class II loci at four-digit resolution. Among a few hundred genotyped donors of the cohort, an average of about 240,000 unique TCR beta nucleotide sequences were sequenced per donor, roughly a sixth of them non-productive. The aim of the study was to test whether cataloging public T cell receptors could identify signatures of past pathogen exposure. To predict cytomegalovirus infection status, the study combined high-throughput TCR immunosequencing, statistical association of individual TCRs with disease status, and machine learning. The study profiled the T cell repertoires of 666 subjects by immunosequencing and related them to cytomegalovirus serostatus. The genetic ancestry cluster associated with self-reported Caucasian donors included over 80% of the roughly 410 genotyped donors. About 300 gigabases of sequencing data and 78 million or so unique TCR sequences were included in an early release covering several hundred HLA-typed donors. Typing coverage differed by locus: A, B, C, DRB1 and DQB1 were typed in about 620-640 donors, DQA1 in approximately 520, DPA1 in some 570, and DPB1 in 472. A later analysis re-examined previously published TCR beta repertoires from more than 600 donors and added high-resolution HLA genotyping to investigate patterns of TCR occurrence. In the later analysis, no new phenotypic data were used to find candidate immune exposures; instead, reliance was placed on TCR beta sequences and their occurrence across donors. In addition to the first cohort of approximately 670 subjects, a separate validation cohort of under 150 different subjects was used. General findings and caveats noted by the study authors: Because counts were too low, roughly 18 rarely observed V segments, including chromosome 9 orphons, were left out of the earlier analysis of roughly 600 of the donors. Cytomegalovirus status was reported to be diagnosed by the classifier with high specificity and sensitivity in both the original and validation cohorts. Only TCR beta chains were sequenced in this cohort, and the absence of alpha or paired-chain data limited detectable features. In a later analysis, most CMV-associated TCR beta chains were found to appear HLA-restricted, with HLA associations seemingly driven largely by CMV exposure. Compared with the 666-donor mean, donors in an Asian-associated ancestry cluster had fewer N-insertions in productive TCRs, according to a later genetic analysis. It was suggested by the authors that the approach could potentially be generalized to other disease states and immunological phenotypes. Because HLA typing was missing for some donors at each locus, association tests included only the typed subset. In an earlier analysis of about 600 of the donors, most TCR beta V segments appeared in productive rearrangements about 87% or about 30% of the time, broadly matching IMGT annotations. Most TCR sequences were seen in very few donors, while some public TCRs were found in many individuals. The sequencing pipeline was judged likely to have produced a cluster of highly shared sequence variants as a technical artifact. In a later analysis, the rate of TCR association differed among HLA loci, with DRB1 alleles having the most associated TCRs and HLA-C alleles having the fewest. The only immune exposure information available for the cohort was CMV serostatus. Roughly uniform sequencing depth across donors was assumed in presence/absence analyses, although this assumption may not hold. Assigning TCR associations to individual alleles was difficult when HLA alleles, especially DR and DQ, strongly co-occurred. A further reported finding was that TCR beta sequences accurately predicted the HLA-A and HLA-B alleles for most subjects in the first cohort. In a later analysis, HLA-associated TCR beta chains were found to be more clonally expanded and to have lower generation probabilities than equally common non-associated chains. An association between a missense DCLRE1C variant and V-gene and J-gene trimming of TCR beta chains was found in a later genetic analysis and replicated in an independent cohort. In the study, roughly 160 TCR beta chains were listed as associated with cytomegalovirus. Correlated functional status among segregating V segments might be attributable to linkage disequilibrium, but an unknown experimental factor could not be ruled out. A few of the identified cytomegalovirus-associated TCR beta chains were confirmed in vitro to be specific for cytomegalovirus antigens. At a false discovery rate of 0.05, a later analysis linked some 17,000 TCR beta sequences to specific HLA alleles. Several of the top co-occurrence clusters appeared to be linked to parvovirus B19, influenza, CMV and Epstein-Barr virus, according to a later analysis. The 87-base-pair reads could not distinguish some IMGT-functional V segments, including TRBV6-2 and TRBV6-3, so those segments were excluded.

In total, approximately 690 healthy bone marrow donors made up the cohort. Cohort members were all nominally healthy when sampled, although unrecorded immune exposures were likely present. The donor tested CMV seronegative and was one of the 352 seronegative cohort members. A peripheral blood sample was provided by each donor, and peripheral blood mononuclear cells were used for TCR beta sequencing. The Qiagen DNeasy Blood Extraction Kit was used to extract genomic DNA from the blood cell samples. The library was generated by the immunoSEQ multiplex PCR assay. A mixture of 60 forward primers for TCR Vbeta segments and 13 reverse primers for TCR Jbeta segments was used in the multiplex PCR. The CDR3 region of rearranged TCR beta genes was amplified from genomic DNA with a multiplex PCR assay. On the Illumina HiSeq System, the amplified TCR beta libraries were sequenced as 87-base-pair reads. The study's own analysis went as follows. A later analysis tallied around 87 million unique TCR beta chains across the 610 or so repertoires, and around 10 million of those chains were shared by two or more donors. Raw reads were error-corrected and collapsed into unique sequences by a nearest-neighbor algorithm in which closely related sequences were merged to remove PCR and sequencing errors. To assign V, D and J gene segments, CDR3 sequences were aligned to IMGT reference sequences. For a sequence to be retained, a match of at least six nucleotides to both a V gene segment and a J gene segment was required. Rearrangements were classified as productive when the CDR3 lacked stop codons and remained in frame with V and J, and all other rearrangements were classified as non-productive. Following IMGT convention, CDR3 was defined as the stretch from the second conserved V-encoded cysteine up to the conserved J-encoded phenylalanine. Sequences without an unambiguous match to a single V gene segment were excluded from the earlier analysis of 500 to 700 of the donors. An earlier analysis of fewer than 750 of the donors classified V segments as functional when productive rearrangements were above 56.7% and as segregating when the standard deviation between donors was above 5%. A statistical classification framework was built for diagnosing cytomegalovirus status from the catalog of TCR beta chain sequences. In a later analysis, TCR nucleotide sequences were compared against IMGT/GENE-DB human TR gene sequences so that V and J genes could be assigned. In a later analysis, CDR3 sequences and most-parsimonious VDJ recombination scenarios were assigned using the TCRdist pipeline. In a later analysis, each TCR beta chain was defined by its CDR3 amino acid sequence together with its V-gene family, and reads without a unique V-gene family were excluded. As a way to deal with suspected cross-contamination and a sequencing artifact, a later analysis dropped hundreds of nucleotide sequences that were highly shared and had low generation probability. In a later analysis, a clonal expansion index for each public chain was calculated from normalized within-repertoire ranks of inferred template counts. In a later analysis, generation probabilities were computed with a VDJ recombination model fitted to out-of-frame rearrangements, and the resulting probabilities were checked against IGoR. A later analysis scored TCR-TCR, TCR-HLA and TCR-CMV co-occurrence with hypergeometric tests, applying a repertoire-size bias correction to TCR pairs. A later analysis estimated false discovery rates by permuting HLA or CMV assignments 20 times. A later analysis grouped co-occurring TCRs with DBSCAN, adding TCRdist sequence similarity when clustering within HLA-allele-positive subsets. Repertoires with fewer than 30,000 or more than 120,000 public chains were left out of co-occurrence clustering, as were about 5 repertoires with anomalous nucleotide sharing. TCRdb re-hosts the immuneACCESS table, in-frame sequences only. Its copies lack some clones; in the studies checked, an unresolved V gene accounts for under half of them, and the cause for the rest is not known. V and J calls and clone size follow that table, whereas D and trimming were derived from the DNA. The sample table contains around 200,000 clones; only one count was recorded for around 86% of them. Of the sample, 1.6% falls within the top ten clones.

Relative to germline, V is missing 3 bases and J is missing 3 bases, with 7 bases of the junction outside any gene match. CDR1 and CDR2, per the germline V gene, are SGHTA and FQGNSA. Its CDR3 holds 15 amino acids, cysteine through phenylalanine. Only the CDR3 DNA is retained, 45 bases long and in frame from the first base. Here the chain combines TRBV7-2 and TRBJ2-7; a stretch of 8 junction bases matches TRBD2. This receptor was taken from a man in his forties or fifties in good health and CMV-seronegative. The material sequenced was PBMCs. The DNA is as follows: TGTGCCAGCAGCTTTGTGCTAGCGGGTGGCTACGAGCAGTACTTC. Its protein product is CASSFVLAGGYEQYF.